Listed below are T cell receptor beta chains from one sample, sequenced in a study of blood T cell repertoires in COVID-19. The table came from immunoSEQ multiplex PCR; TCRdb's copy has only in-frame clones and leaves some out. The sample lists some 140,000 clones, roughly 88% occurring once. Sequenced material: peripheral blood. The receptors stem from a man aged 55-75 years with COVID-19, enrolled during active disease. Each CDR3 is given with its conserved first and last residue. A D gene is named only where the DNA matches it firmly. Only part of the rows carry a size: once, few, many, or a class if the clone is expanded.

D	V	size	J	CDR3	DNA
-	TRBV19	-	TRBJ2-3	CATTLGGQSSDTQYF	TGTGCCACTACCCTGGGCGGACAGAGCTCAGATACGCAGTATTTT
TRBD1	TRBV6-6	few	TRBJ2-5	CASSRQGGDEETQYF	TGTGCCAGCAGTAGACAGGGGGGAGATGAAGAGACCCAGTACTTC
-	TRBV28	-	TRBJ1-2	CASGRVGYTF	TGTGCCAGCGGGCGGGTTGGCTACACCTTC
-	TRBV11-1	-	TRBJ1-4	CASSFTGTTNEKLFF	TGTGCCAGCAGCTTCACAGGAACAACTAATGAAAAACTGTTTTTT
-	TRBV4-2	-	TRBJ1-5	CASSQDPVQPQHF	TGTGCCAGCAGCCAAGATCCAGTCCAGCCCCAGCATTTT
-	TRBV24-1	-	TRBJ2-3	CATSDSRGGTDTQYF	TGTGCCACCAGTGATAGTCGTGGAGGGACAGATACGCAGTATTTT
TRBD1	TRBV9	-	TRBJ1-5	CASSEGTGAYSNQPQHF	TGTGCCAGCAGCGAGGGGACAGGGGCATATAGCAATCAGCCCCAGCATTTT
-	TRBV18	-	TRBJ1-1	CASSPQDTNTEAFF	TGTGCCAGCTCACCACAGGACACGAACACTGAAGCTTTCTTT
-	TRBV6-1	-	TRBJ1-5	CASSEFRWEDSNQPQHF	TGTGCCAGCAGTGAATTTCGGTGGGAGGACAGCAATCAGCCCCAGCATTTT
TRBD1	TRBV16	-	TRBJ1-4	CASSRDRGNEKLFF	TGTGCCAGCAGCCGGGACAGGGGAAATGAAAAACTGTTTTTT
-	TRBV2	-	TRBJ1-1	CASNQGMNTEAFF	TGTGCCAGCAACCAGGGGATGAACACTGAAGCTTTCTTT
-	TRBV6-2/TRBV6-3	-	TRBJ2-5	CASSYGRRETQYF	TGTGCCAGCAGTTACGGGCGGAGGGAGACCCAGTACTTC
TRBD2	TRBV7-2	-	TRBJ2-3	CASSLLAGTSTDTQYF	TGTGCCAGCAGCCTACTAGCGGGGACTAGCACAGATACGCAGTATTTT
TRBD1	TRBV6-5	-	TRBJ2-5	CASSYRQGQRETQYF	TGTGCCAGCAGTTACAGACAGGGGCAACGAGAGACCCAGTACTTC
-	TRBV5-4	-	TRBJ2-1	CASSLYQANNEQFF	TGTGCCAGCAGCTTGTATCAGGCCAACAATGAGCAGTTCTTC